This TCR beta chain was sequenced during a study of identical twins. Only healthy Caucasians were enrolled as donors. TCRdb itself ran the 5' RACE reads through MiXCR, one entry per CDR3 protein. The table has approximately 1.8 million distinct CDR3 sequences, under 35% seen once. Study conclusions and caveats: Twin pairs had excess sharing that was weaker in beta out-of-frame sequences. Monozygotic twin pairs showed more out-of-frame TCR alpha sharing than models estimated.

Remarks on this clonotype: The antigen is unknown.

V was pared by 4 bases and J by 3 bases, with 17 bases between. This CDR3 region has 16 residues. Germline CDR1 reads SGHRS; CDR2 reads YFSETQ. The rearrangement uses TRBV5-1 and TRBJ2-1; D not certain. The clonotype was recovered from a newborn girl in good health. Sequencing was carried out using cord blood. CDR3 coding DNA: TGCGCCAGCAGCGAAGGACCTGCCCCGAACTACAATGAGCAGTTCTTC. This gives the protein CASSEGPAPNYNEQFF.